This T cell receptor beta chain was sequenced during a study of cytotoxic CD8 clonotypes in ibrutinib-treated CLL. Study in general: The sample average was about 240,000 productive templates and roughly 90,000 productive rearrangements.

Deep sequencing aimed at 1 in 200,000 to 1 in 1 million T cells' resolution. The assay was immunoSEQ multiplex PCR, and TCRdb's table has in-frame clones only and misses some. The sample lists roughly 23,000 clones, 78% occurring once. Germline CDR1 MNHNY, CDR2 SVGAGI (reference sequence). The CDR3 has 14 amino acids. Trimming stripped 2 bases from V and 5 bases from J, with 10 bases between. The table lists this clone with a count of one. The material was PBMCs, obtained before ibrutinib treatment. The receptor's source is a human donor with chronic lymphocytic leukemia. This sequence joins TRBV6-6 and TRBJ1-5; the D gene is possibly TRBD1 (5 bases). DNA of the CDR3: TGTGCCAGCAGTTACCGGGGGTTGGATCAGCCCCAGCATTTT. It specifies CASSYRGLDQPQHF.